Shown below are 7 T cell receptor beta chains from a single sample sequenced in a study of T-cell memory formation after mild COVID-19 (dated by TCRdb to about 2021). Libraries were built with 5' RACE. Sequencing was carried out with an Illumina NovaSeq 6000. The public reads were run again by TCRdb, first through fastp at Q25 and then through MiXCR, and only productive beta chains were kept. Every entry covers one CDR3 protein and lists the most common genes and DNA from its rows. Present in this sample are about 430,000 distinct CDR3 sequences, more than 15% of which were seen just once. The ten most abundant clones make up under 25% of the sample. The source material was PBMCs or a T cell subset sorted from them (not recorded which). These receptors came from a man younger than 30 who had mild COVID-19 (a few samples of this study predate the infection). The sample titles of this study are shuffled in the database, so cell type and time point are left out; the donor was told from shared clones.

This clonotype has just one count. The J gene is TRBJ2-1, the V gene TRBV12-3 or TRBV12-4; maybe TRBD1 (6 bases). Deletions cut 3 bases from V and 8 bases from J, with 14 bases between. The CDR3 has 14 residues. The CDR3 nucleotides read TGTGCCAGCAGTTTTGGGGGCCCGGGCGATGAGCAGTTCTTC. It encodes CASSFGGPGDEQFF.

This clonotype was seen a few times. The rearrangement links TRBV27 to TRBJ1-5; a possible D gene is TRBD1 (5 bases). Trimming removed 6 bases from V and 3 bases from J, with 15 bases in between. Germline assignment: CDR1 MNHEY and CDR2 SMNVEV (reference sequence). CDR3 length: 15 amino acids. The CDR3 DNA follows: TGTGCCAGCAGCACAATCGACAGATACAATCAGCCCCAGCATTTT. Translating gives CASSTIDRYNQPQHF.

This clonotype was found a few times. The chain uses TRBV5-1 and TRBJ1-1; possibly TRBD1 for D (6 bases). The CDR3 runs 14 residues. CDR1 and CDR2 (germline): SGHRS, YFSETQ. V was cut by 4 bases and J by 0 bases, with 10 bases left in between. CDR3 region: CASSRTDMNTEAFF. The CDR3 DNA follows: TGCGCCAGCAGCCGGACAGATATGAACACTGAAGCTTTCTTT.

The chain couples TRBV11-2 to TRBJ2-3, with D possibly being TRBD2 (6 bases). This CDR3 spans 14 amino acids. The germline V gene has CDR1 SGHAT and CDR2 FQNNGV. The V gene lost 5 bases and the J gene lost 2 bases, with 11 bases spanning the gap. This CDR3 reads CASSPIAATDTQYF. CDR3 nucleotide sequence: TGTGCCAGCAGCCCGATAGCGGCCACAGATACGCAGTATTTT.

The rearrangement uses TRBV7-3 and TRBJ2-1; TRBD1 agrees at 10 bases. V lost 2 bases, J lost 8 bases, and 9 bases stayed unmatched. The CDR3 spans 16 residues. CDR1 and CDR2 from the germline V gene are SGHTA and FQGTGA. The CDR3 sequence: CASSLRGGQGSHEQFF. In nucleotides, the CDR3 is TGTGCCAGCAGCTTACGGGGGGGACAGGGGTCCCATGAGCAGTTCTTC.

This clonotype was seen more than once but under ten times. The genes are TRBV28 and TRBJ2-3; TRBD2 aligns across 14 bases. This CDR3 contains 17 residues. Trimming removed 7 bases from V and 0 bases from J; junction bases left unmatched: 6. CDR1 is MDHEN, CDR2 SYDVKM, per germline. CDR3 amino acids: CASTLGLAGASTDTQYF. The DNA for the CDR3 is TGTGCCAGCACCCTGGGACTAGCGGGGGCTAGCACAGATACGCAGTATTTT.

This chain connects TRBV12-3 or TRBV12-4 to TRBJ1-2; D is undetermined. This CDR3 is built from 14 residues. V was pared by 3 bases and J by 8 bases, with 16 bases between. The CDR3 DNA is TGTGCCAGCAGTTTCTTAAATTCGGTCTACGGCTACACCTTC. Amino acids: CASSFLNSVYGYTF.